What follows are 18 T cell receptor beta chains derived from one specimen sequenced in a study of cytomegalovirus exposure and HLA in healthy donors. In the PCR, 60 Vbeta and 13 Jbeta primers were used. This table comes from immunoSEQ multiplex PCR, and its TCRdb copy is limited to in-frame clones, with some not included. The sample has 200,000 to 250,000 clones, roughly 89% seen once. Sequencing was performed on PBMCs. These receptors came from a woman under 30 in good health and CMV-seronegative.

The V gene is TRBV19, the J gene TRBJ1-4, with D unresolved. V shed 3 bases and J shed 4 bases, with 3 bases lying between them. The V gene's germline CDR1 is LNHDA and CDR2 SQIVND (reference sequence). The CDR3 length is 12 residues. The CDR3 DNA is TGTGCCAGTAGTATCGGTAATGAAAAACTGTTTTTT. Amino acid sequence: CASSIGNEKLFF.

V gene TRBV4-3 combines with J gene TRBJ1-5; TRBD1 aligns across 8 bases. Looked up from germline, CDR1 is LGHNA and CDR2 is YSLEER. The CDR3 loop spans 16 amino acids. V shed 0 bases, J shed 2 bases, and the junction held 3 bases outside the gene matches. CDR3 region: CASSQDLGQGNQPQHF. The CDR3 coding sequence is TGCGCCAGCAGCCAAGACCTGGGACAGGGCAATCAGCCCCAGCATTTT.

This clone came up a few times. V is TRBV9 and J is TRBJ1-2; D possibly corresponds to TRBD1 (5 bases). The V end was cut by 4 bases, the J end by 6 bases, with 16 bases between. The CDR3 totals 14 residues. The germline V gene encodes CDR1 SGDLS and CDR2 YYNGEE. CDR3 nucleotide sequence: TGTGCCAGCAGCCCGGGAGACCTCAGGGATGGCTACACCTTC. This translates into CASSPGDLRDGYTF. Full variable domain (outside the CDR3, taken from reference TRBV9 and TRBJ1-2): DSGVTQTPKHLITATGQRVTLRCSPRSGDLSVYWYQQSLDQGLQFLIQYYNGEERAKGNILERFSAQQFPDLHSELNLSSLELGDSALYFCASSPGDLRDGYTFGSGTRLTVV.

The J gene is TRBJ2-5, the V gene TRBV11-2; D is possibly TRBD2 (5 bases). Near its end, the DNA agrees better with TRBJ2-7, so the J call may be wrong. CDR3 length equals 13 residues. Germline CDR1 and CDR2: SGHAT and FQNNGV. The CDR3 protein is CASSFERSYEQYF. The CDR3 DNA sequence: TGTGCCAGCAGCTTCGAGCGGAGCTACGAGCAGTACTTC.

V is TRBV19 and J is TRBJ2-5; TRBD1 is a possible D gene (6 bases). Trimming pared 5 bases from V and 3 bases from J, leaving 10 bases between. The germline V gene encodes CDR1 LNHDA and CDR2 SQIVND (reference sequence). This CDR3 comprises 13 residues. CDR3 sequence reads: CASSVQGKETQYF. CDR3 coding DNA: TGTGCCAGTAGTGTACAGGGTAAAGAGACCCAGTACTTC. The full variable domain, rest sourced from reference TRBV19 and TRBJ2-5, is DGGITQSPKYLFRKEGQNVTLSCEQNLNHDAMYWYRQDPGQGLRLIYYSQIVNDFQKGDIAEGYSVSREKKESFPLTVTSAQKNPTAFYLCASSVQGKETQYFGPGTRLLVL.

This clone showed up just once. The V call is TRBV10-3, the J call TRBJ2-6, with TRBD1 matching over 8 bases. Germline V lookup: CDR1 ENHRY, CDR2 SYGVKD. This CDR3 is 15 amino acids long. V dropped 6 bases and J dropped 2; count of bases not matched to a gene: 3. The CDR3 protein is CAIRLQGAGANVLTF. The CDR3 DNA reads as TGTGCCATCAGGTTACAGGGGGCTGGGGCCAACGTCCTGACTTTC.

This rearrangement joins TRBV6-6 to TRBJ1-2, with TRBD1 identical over 8 bases. This CDR3 region has 14 residues. The V segment lost 5 bases and the J segment 8 bases; nucleotides outside the gene matches: 10. Germline CDR1 is MNHNY and CDR2 is SVGAGI (reference sequence). The CDR3 loop reads CASSPGIRGLGYTF. The CDR3, as DNA: TGTGCCAGCAGTCCAGGAATCAGGGGGCTCGGCTACACCTTC.

This clone was observed a single time. The J gene is TRBJ2-5, the V gene TRBV6-6; D gene ambiguous. The V end was cut by 5 bases, the J end by 5 bases, with 9 bases between. The CDR3 is made up of 12 amino acids. CDR1 and CDR2 (germline): MNHNY, SVGAGI (reference sequence). CDR3 bases: TGTGCCAGCAGTGCAGTCCCGGAGACCCAGTACTTC. As protein: CASSAVPETQYF.

This clone was picked up one time. The chain joins TRBV5-1 to TRBJ2-2; TRBD1 is a possible D gene (6 bases). Germline values: CDR1 SGHRS, CDR2 YFSETQ. The V gene lost 7 bases and the J gene lost 2 bases, with 12 bases spanning the gap. The CDR3 spans 14 residues. The CDR3 reads CASHPGANTGELFF. The CDR3 DNA reads TGCGCCAGCCATCCAGGGGCAAACACCGGGGAGCTGTTTTTT.

V usage is TRBV5-1 and J usage is TRBJ2-7; TRBD2 matches 9 bases. The CDR3 length is 17 residues. With V trimmed by 0 bases and J by 1 base, 8 bases remained unmatched. Germline lookup yields CDR1 SGHRS and CDR2 YFSETQ. CDR3 nucleotides: TGCGCCAGCAGCTTGGGACCTCTAGCGGGACCGTCCTACGAGCAGTACTTC. Amino acid sequence: CASSLGPLAGPSYEQYF.

Here the CDR3 reads CASSLTGAQPQHF. Written as DNA, the CDR3 is TGCGCCAGCAGTTTGACAGGGGCCCAGCCCCAGCATTTT. The chain joins TRBV10-1 to TRBJ1-5; 8 nucleotides line up with TRBD1. The CDR3 loop spans 13 amino acids. Germline V CDR1 and CDR2: WNHNN, SYGVQD (reference sequence). Unmatched junction bases numbered 4, after V lost 5 bases and J lost 7 bases.

The sample holds one count of this clone. The rearrangement links TRBV19 to TRBJ1-2; D call uncertain. CDR1 and CDR2 (germline): LNHDA, SQIVND (reference sequence). The CDR3 spans 14 residues. V lost 4 bases and J 4 bases, leaving 13 bases between the germline ends. CDR3 in DNA: TGTGCCAGTAGTAATAACCAACTAACCTATGGCTACACCTTC. Translated: CASSNNQLTYGYTF.

The chain combines TRBV2 with TRBJ2-1; 9 bases align to TRBD2. CDR3 length: 15 residues. Germline V gives CDR1 SNHLY, CDR2 FYNNEI. Germline trimming cut 11 bases from V and 2 bases from J; bases unmatched to any gene: 10. The CDR3, as DNA: TGTGCCGGAGCTCAACAGCGGGGGGCCTACAATGAGCAGTTCTTC. As protein: CAGAQQRGAYNEQFF.

The CDR3 protein is CASRAPPPGVYGYTF. CDR3 DNA: TGTGCCAGCAGGGCCCCGCCTCCCGGGGTCTATGGCTACACCTTC. The V call is TRBV2, the J call TRBJ1-2; no firm D call. The CDR3 covers 15 residues. The V and J ends lost 6 bases and 4 bases respectively, with 18 bases between them. Germline CDR1 reads SNHLY; CDR2 reads FYNNEI.

V and J are TRBV2 and TRBJ1-1; 7 nucleotides align to TRBD1. Germline CDR1 SNHLY, CDR2 FYNNEI. This CDR3 is 12 amino acids long. The CDR3 region is CSRQGYLLWAFF. Here the CDR3 DNA reads TGTTCGAGACAGGGCTATTTGTTGTGGGCTTTCTTT.

The V gene is TRBV20-1, the J gene TRBJ1-1, with a weak D call TRBD1 (6 bases). Germline lookup yields CDR1 DFQATT and CDR2 SNEGSKA (reference sequence). Trimming pared 4 bases from V and 5 bases from J, leaving 8 bases between. The CDR3 spans 11 residues. The CDR3 sequence: CSANTGTEAFF. CDR3 DNA: TGCAGTGCTAATACAGGGACTGAAGCTTTCTTT.

The chain employs TRBV11-3 and TRBJ1-1, with D possibly TRBD1 on 6 matching bases. From germline, CDR1 is SGHNT and CDR2 YENEEA. The length of the CDR3 is 17 residues. Trimming stripped 1 base from V and 3 bases from J, with 18 bases between. CDR3 sequence: CASSLGDRFRRDTEAFF. The CDR3 DNA reads TGTGCCAGCAGCTTAGGAGACAGGTTCAGACGAGACACTGAAGCTTTCTTT.

The chain links TRBV7-2 to TRBJ1-1; 7 bases line up with TRBD1. This CDR3 has 14 residues. The J segment lost 3 bases and the V segment lost 5 bases, leaving 6 bases of the junction unmatched. CDR1 is SGHTA and CDR2 is FQGNSA in the germline V gene. The CDR3, as DNA: TGTGCCAGCAGCACCCGACAGGGCGACACTGAAGCTTTCTTT. This codes for CASSTRQGDTEAFF.